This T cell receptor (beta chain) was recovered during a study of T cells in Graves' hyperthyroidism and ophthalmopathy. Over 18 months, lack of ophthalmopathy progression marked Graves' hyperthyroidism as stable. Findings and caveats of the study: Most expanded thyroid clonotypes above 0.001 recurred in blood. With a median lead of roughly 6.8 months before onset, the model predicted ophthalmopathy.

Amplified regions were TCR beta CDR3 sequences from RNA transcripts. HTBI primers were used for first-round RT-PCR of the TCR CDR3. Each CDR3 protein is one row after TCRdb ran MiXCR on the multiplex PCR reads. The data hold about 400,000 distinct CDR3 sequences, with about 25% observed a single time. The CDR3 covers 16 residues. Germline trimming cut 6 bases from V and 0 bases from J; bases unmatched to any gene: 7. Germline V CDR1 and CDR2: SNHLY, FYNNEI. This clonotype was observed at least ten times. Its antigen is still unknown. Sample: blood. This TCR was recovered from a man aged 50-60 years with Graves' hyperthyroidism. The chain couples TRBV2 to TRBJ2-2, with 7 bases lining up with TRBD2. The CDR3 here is CASRGYSGPNTGELFF. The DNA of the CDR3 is TGTGCCAGCAGAGGGTATAGCGGGCCGAACACCGGGGAGCTGTTTTTT. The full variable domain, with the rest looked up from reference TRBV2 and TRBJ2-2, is EPEVTQTPSHQVTQMGQEVILRCVPISNHLYFYWYRQILGQKVEFLVSFYNNEISEKSEIFDDQFSVERPDGSNFTLKIRSTKLEDSAMYFCASRGYSGPNTGELFFGEGSRLTVL.